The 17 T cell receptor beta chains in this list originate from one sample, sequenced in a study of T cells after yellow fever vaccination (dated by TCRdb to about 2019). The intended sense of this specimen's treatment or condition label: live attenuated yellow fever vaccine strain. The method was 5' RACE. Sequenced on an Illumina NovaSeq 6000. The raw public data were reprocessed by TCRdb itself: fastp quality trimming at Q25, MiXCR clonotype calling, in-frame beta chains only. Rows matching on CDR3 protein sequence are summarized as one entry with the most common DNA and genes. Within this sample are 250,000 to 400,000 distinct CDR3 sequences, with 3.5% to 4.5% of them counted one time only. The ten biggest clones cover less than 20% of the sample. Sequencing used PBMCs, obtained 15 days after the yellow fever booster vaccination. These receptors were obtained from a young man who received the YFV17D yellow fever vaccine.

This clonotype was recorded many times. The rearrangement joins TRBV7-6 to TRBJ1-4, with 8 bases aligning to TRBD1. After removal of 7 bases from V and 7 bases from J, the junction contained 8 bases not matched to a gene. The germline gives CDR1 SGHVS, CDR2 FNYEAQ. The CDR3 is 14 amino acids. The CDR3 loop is CASTWGQAAEKLFF. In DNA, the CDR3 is TGTGCCAGCACCTGGGGACAGGCTGCTGAAAAACTGTTTTTT.

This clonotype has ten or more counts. The CDR3 reads CASSQSSGGYTDTQYF. CDR3 coding DNA: TGCGCCAGCAGCCAATCTAGCGGGGGGTACACAGATACGCAGTATTTT. This chain joins TRBV4-1 and TRBJ2-3; 11 bases fit TRBD2. The CDR3 contains 16 residues. V lost 2 bases to trimming and J lost 2 bases; unmatched junction nucleotides: 3. Germline V gene data show CDR1 as MGHRA and CDR2 as YSYEKL.

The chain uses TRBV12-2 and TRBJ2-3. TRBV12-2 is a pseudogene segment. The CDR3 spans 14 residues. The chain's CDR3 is CASRFIICTDTQYF. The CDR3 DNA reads TGTGCAAGTCGCTTTATTATCTGCACAGATACGCAGTATTTT.

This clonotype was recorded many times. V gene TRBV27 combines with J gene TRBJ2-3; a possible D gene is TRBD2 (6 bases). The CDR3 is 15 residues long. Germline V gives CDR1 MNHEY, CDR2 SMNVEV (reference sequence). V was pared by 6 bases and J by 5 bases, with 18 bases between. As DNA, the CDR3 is TGTGCCAGCAGCCCCCGTTGGGGGGATCAAGATACGCAGTATTTT. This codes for CASSPRWGDQDTQYF.

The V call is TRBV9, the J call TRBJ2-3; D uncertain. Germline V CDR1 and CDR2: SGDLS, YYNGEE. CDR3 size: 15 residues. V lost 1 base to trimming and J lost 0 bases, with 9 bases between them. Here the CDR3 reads CASSVSWGSTDTQYF. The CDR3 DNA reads TGTGCCAGCAGCGTATCATGGGGAAGCACAGATACGCAGTATTTT. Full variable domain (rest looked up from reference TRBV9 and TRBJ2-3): DSGVTQTPKHLITATGQRVTLRCSPRSGDLSVYWYQQSLDQGLQFLIQYYNGEERAKGNILERFSAQQFPDLHSELNLSSLELGDSALYFCASSVSWGSTDTQYFGPGTRLTVL.

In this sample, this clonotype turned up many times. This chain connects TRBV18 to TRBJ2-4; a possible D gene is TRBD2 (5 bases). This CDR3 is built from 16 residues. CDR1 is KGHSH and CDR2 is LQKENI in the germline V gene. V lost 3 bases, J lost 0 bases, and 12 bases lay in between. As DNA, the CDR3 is TGTGCCAGCTCACCTAGCGACGGGGAAGCCAAAAACATTCAGTACTTC. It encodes CASSPSDGEAKNIQYF.

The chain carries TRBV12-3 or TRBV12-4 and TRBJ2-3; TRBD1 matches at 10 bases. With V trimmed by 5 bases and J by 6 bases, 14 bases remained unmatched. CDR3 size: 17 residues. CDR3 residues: CASSGTWRQGARDTQYF. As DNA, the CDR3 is TGTGCCAGCAGTGGCACCTGGAGACAGGGGGCGAGGGATACGCAGTATTTT.

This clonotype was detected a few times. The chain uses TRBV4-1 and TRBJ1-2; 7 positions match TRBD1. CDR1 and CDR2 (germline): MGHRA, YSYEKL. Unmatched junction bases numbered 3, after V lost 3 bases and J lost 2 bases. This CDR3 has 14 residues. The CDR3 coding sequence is TGCGCCAGCAGCCACCCGACAGGGAACTATGGCTACACCTTC. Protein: CASSHPTGNYGYTF.

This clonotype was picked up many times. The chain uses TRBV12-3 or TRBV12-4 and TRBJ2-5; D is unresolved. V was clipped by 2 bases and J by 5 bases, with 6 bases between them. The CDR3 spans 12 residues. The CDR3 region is CASSLSPETQYF. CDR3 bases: TGTGCCAGCAGTTTAAGCCCGGAGACCCAGTACTTC.

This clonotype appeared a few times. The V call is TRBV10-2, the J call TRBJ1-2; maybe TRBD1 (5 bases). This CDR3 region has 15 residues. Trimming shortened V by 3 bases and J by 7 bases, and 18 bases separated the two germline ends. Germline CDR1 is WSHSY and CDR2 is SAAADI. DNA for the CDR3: TGCGCCAGCAGTGACCCCCGGGGCCATGGGGGTGGCTACACCTTC. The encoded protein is CASSDPRGHGGGYTF.

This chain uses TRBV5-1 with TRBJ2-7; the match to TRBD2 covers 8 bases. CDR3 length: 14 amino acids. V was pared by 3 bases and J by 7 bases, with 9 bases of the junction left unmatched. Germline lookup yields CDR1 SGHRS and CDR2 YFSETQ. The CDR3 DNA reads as TGCGCCAGCAGCTCCTACGGGGGGGCCTGGGAGCAGTACTTC. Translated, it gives CASSSYGGAWEQYF.

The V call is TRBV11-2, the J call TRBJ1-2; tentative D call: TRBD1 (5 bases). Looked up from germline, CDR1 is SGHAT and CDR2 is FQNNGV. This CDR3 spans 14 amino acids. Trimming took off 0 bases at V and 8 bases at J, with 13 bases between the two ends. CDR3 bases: TGTGCCAGCAGCTTAGATCAGGGAAACGGGGGCTACACCTTC. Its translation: CASSLDQGNGGYTF.

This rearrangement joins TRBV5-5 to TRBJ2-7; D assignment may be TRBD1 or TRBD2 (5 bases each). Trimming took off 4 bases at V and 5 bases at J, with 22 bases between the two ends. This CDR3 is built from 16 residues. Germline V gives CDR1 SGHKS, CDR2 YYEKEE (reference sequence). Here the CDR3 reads CASSARFAPEGNEQYF. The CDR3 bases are TGTGCCAGCAGCGCCCGCTTTGCCCCCGAGGGGAACGAGCAGTACTTC.

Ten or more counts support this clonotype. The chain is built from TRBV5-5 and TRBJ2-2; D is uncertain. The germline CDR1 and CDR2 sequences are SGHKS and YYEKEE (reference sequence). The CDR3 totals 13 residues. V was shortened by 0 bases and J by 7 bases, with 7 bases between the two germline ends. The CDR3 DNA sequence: TGTGCCAGCAGCTTGGCCCCGGGCGGGGAGCTGTTTTTT. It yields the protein CASSLAPGGELFF.

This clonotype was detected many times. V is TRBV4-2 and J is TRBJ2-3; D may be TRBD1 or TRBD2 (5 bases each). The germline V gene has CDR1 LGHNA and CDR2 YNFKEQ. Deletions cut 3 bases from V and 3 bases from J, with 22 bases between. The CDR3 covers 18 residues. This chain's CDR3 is CASSHGWGGQVSTDTQYF. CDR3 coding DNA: TGTGCCAGCAGCCACGGATGGGGCGGGCAGGTTTCAACAGATACGCAGTATTTT.

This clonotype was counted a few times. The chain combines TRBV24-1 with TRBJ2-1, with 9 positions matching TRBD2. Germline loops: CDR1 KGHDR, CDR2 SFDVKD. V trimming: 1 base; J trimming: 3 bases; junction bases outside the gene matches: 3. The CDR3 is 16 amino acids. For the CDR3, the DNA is TGTGCCACCAGTGATTTAGTAGCGGGGGTCTACAATGAGCAGTTCTTC. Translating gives CATSDLVAGVYNEQFF.

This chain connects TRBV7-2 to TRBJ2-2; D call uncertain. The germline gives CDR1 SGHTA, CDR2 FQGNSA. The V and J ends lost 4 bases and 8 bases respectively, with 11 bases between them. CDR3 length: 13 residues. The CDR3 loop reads CASSSWHDGELFF. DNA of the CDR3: TGTGCCAGCAGCTCTTGGCACGATGGGGAGCTGTTTTTT.